This T cell receptor (beta chain) derives from a study of blood T cell repertoires in COVID-19. Study details: Material from acute and convalescent COVID-19 was sourced from the United States, Italy and Spain. PBMCs, B-cell-depleted T cells, or T cells provided the cDNA or gDNA that made up the material.

With 1 base removed from V and 1 base from J, the gap between germline ends came to 10 bases. There are 15 residues in the CDR3. CDR1 and CDR2 from the germline V gene are PRHDT and FYEKMQ (reference sequence). As processed by the authors: How many nucleated cells were present was estimated from reference gene primer amplification. TCRdb keeps only in-frame clones here, not all; method: immunoSEQ multiplex PCR. The V and J calls and the clone size are those of that table, but D and trimming were determined from the DNA. The repertoire has hundreds of thousands of clones, almost 90% of them found once; the top ten carry 3.5% to 4.5%.

The specimen sequenced was PBMCs or T cells enriched from blood (not recorded which). The rearrangement uses TRBV13 and TRBJ1-1, with D hard to call. The sequence was obtained from a woman younger than 30 with acute COVID-19. This CDR3 is CASSLARPPNTEAFF. In nucleotides, the CDR3 is TGTGCCAGCAGCTTAGCCAGGCCACCGAACACTGAAGCTTTCTTT. Using reference TRBV13 and TRBJ1-1 for the parts outside the CDR3, the full variable domain is AAGVIQSPRHLIKEKRETATLKCYPIPRHDTVYWYQQGPGQDPQFLISFYEKMQSDKGSIPDRFSAQQFSDYHSELNMSSLELGDSALYFCASSLARPPNTEAFFGQGTRLTVV.